This section outlines one T cell receptor beta chain sequence together with its context. Its antigen is still unknown. The input lacks base qualities; no much larger clone sits a single base away. The CDR3 runs 15 amino acids, cysteine and phenylalanine included. Only CDR3 DNA is held: 45 bases, read in frame from base 1. Per the germline V gene (reference sequence), SGHNT is the CDR1 and YYREEE is the CDR2. V is trimmed back by 3 bases and J by 2 bases, and the junction contains 2 bases that no gene match accounts for. These data belong to a study of cytomegalovirus exposure and HLA in healthy donors (dated by TCRdb to about 2017). Turning to the overall study: In an earlier analysis of 450 to 750 of the donors, approximately 260 Gb of sequence data and approximately 120 million unique TCR beta sequences from roughly 190 million T cells were reported. About 320 gigabases of sequencing data and 70 million to 100 million unique TCR sequences were included in an early release covering roughly 700 HLA-typed donors. The genetic ancestry cluster associated with self-reported Caucasian donors included around four fifths of the roughly 400 genotyped donors. The study aimed to test whether signatures of past pathogen exposure could be identified by cataloging public T cell receptors. The T cell repertoires of 666 subjects were profiled by immunosequencing and related to cytomegalovirus serostatus. A separate validation cohort of about 110 different subjects was used in addition to the approximately 700-subject first cohort. To predict cytomegalovirus infection status, the study combined high-throughput TCR immunosequencing, statistical association of individual TCRs with disease status, and machine learning. In a later analysis, previously published TCR beta repertoires from 600 to 850 donors were re-analyzed and high-resolution HLA genotyping was added so that TCR occurrence patterns could be studied. In the later analysis, no new phenotypic data were used to find candidate immune exposures; instead, reliance was placed on TCR beta sequences and their occurrence across donors. To decide whether each TCR beta V gene segment behaved as functional or pseudogenic, an earlier analysis of fewer than 750 of the donors relied on high-throughput TCR beta sequencing. Alongside the repertoire data, information on donor age, sex, ethnicity and CMV serostatus was compiled. In a later genetic analysis, genome-wide SNP genotypes for about 65% of the roughly 700 donors were used, and that subset was treated as a discovery cohort. Every repertoire in the discovery cohort had been generated on one and the same sequencing platform. Both class I and class II loci were covered by HLA typing, at four-digit resolution. The number of donors typed differed by locus, with roughly 629-640 for A, B, C, DRB1 and DQB1, around 500 for DQA1, about 610 for DPA1, and under 490 for DPB1. Because of strong linkage in the cohort, roughly five DR-DQ haplotypes were treated as single units for association and clustering. Across some 400 genotyped donors of the cohort, an average of about 240,000 unique TCR beta nucleotide sequences per donor were sequenced, and approximately 17% of those sequences were non-productive.

Study-level results and caveats: Presence/absence analyses assumed roughly uniform sequencing depth across donors, an assumption that may not hold. A later analysis associated about 17,000 TCR beta sequences with specific HLA alleles at a false discovery rate of 0.05. Across donors, most TCR sequences were observed very rarely, whereas some public TCRs were present in many individuals. Because counts were too low, about 17 rarely observed V segments, including chromosome 9 orphons, were excluded from the earlier analysis of about 500 of the donors. A further reported finding was that TCR beta sequences accurately predicted the HLA-A and HLA-B alleles for most subjects in the first cohort. In a later analysis, HLA-associated TCR beta chains were found to be more clonally expanded and to have lower generation probabilities than equally common non-associated chains. The 87-base-pair reads could not distinguish some IMGT-functional V segments, including TRBV6-2 and TRBV6-3, so those segments were excluded. A later analysis found that TCR association rates varied across HLA loci, with DRB1 alleles showing the most associated TCRs and HLA-C alleles the fewest. A cluster of highly shared sequence variants was judged likely to represent a technical artifact of the sequencing pipeline. A later genetic analysis reported fewer N-insertions in productive TCRs among donors in an Asian-associated ancestry cluster than the roughly 720-donor mean. Immune exposure information for the cohort was limited to CMV serostatus. In this cohort, only TCR beta chains were sequenced, and detectable features were limited by the absence of alpha or paired-chain data. In both the original and validation cohorts, the classifier was reported to diagnose cytomegalovirus status with high specificity and sensitivity. When HLA alleles, especially DR and DQ, strongly co-occurred, TCR associations were difficult to assign to individual alleles. According to a later analysis, parvovirus B19, influenza, CMV and Epstein-Barr virus appeared linked to several top co-occurrence clusters. Three of the identified cytomegalovirus-associated TCR beta chains were confirmed in vitro to be specific for cytomegalovirus antigens. The study gave a list of 150 to 200 TCR beta chains associated with cytomegalovirus. Because some donors lacked HLA typing at each locus, the association tests relied only on the typed subset. Linkage disequilibrium might explain the correlated functional status among segregating V segments, but an unknown experimental factor could not be excluded. It was suggested by the authors that the approach could potentially be generalized to other disease states and immunological phenotypes. In an earlier analysis of more than 450 of the donors, most TCR beta V segments were observed in productive rearrangements about 90% or about 30% of the time, broadly matching IMGT annotations. According to a later analysis, most CMV-associated TCR beta chains appeared to be HLA-restricted, and the HLA associations seemed to be driven largely by CMV exposure. An association between a missense DCLRE1C variant and V-gene and J-gene trimming of TCR beta chains was found in a later genetic analysis and replicated in an independent cohort.

Library preparation used the immunoSEQ multiplex PCR assay. For the multiplex PCR, a mixture combining 60 forward primers for TCR Vbeta segments and 13 reverse primers for TCR Jbeta segments was used. A multiplex PCR assay on genomic DNA amplified the CDR3 region of rearranged TCR beta genes. The Illumina HiSeq System was used to sequence the amplified TCR beta libraries as 87-base-pair reads. As for how the authors treated the data: A later analysis tallied about 77 million unique TCR beta chains across the 666 repertoires, and approximately 12 million of those chains were shared by two or more donors. Raw reads were error-corrected and collapsed into unique sequences by a nearest-neighbor algorithm in which closely related sequences were merged to remove PCR and sequencing errors. V, D and J gene segments were assigned by aligning CDR3 sequences to IMGT reference sequences. For a sequence to be retained, at least a six-nucleotide match to both a V gene segment and a J gene segment was required. A rearrangement counted as productive if the CDR3 had no stop codons and remained in frame with V and J, and every other rearrangement counted as non-productive. Following IMGT convention, CDR3 was defined as the stretch from the second conserved V-encoded cysteine to the conserved J-encoded phenylalanine. Sequences without an unambiguous match to a single V gene segment were excluded from the earlier analysis of a few hundred of the donors. In an earlier analysis of 500 to 750 of the donors, V segments were called functional above 56.7% productive rearrangements and were called segregating when the between-donor standard deviation exceeded 5%. To diagnose cytomegalovirus status from the catalog of TCR beta chain sequences, a statistical classification framework was built. In a later analysis, V and J genes were assigned by comparing TCR nucleotide sequences against IMGT/GENE-DB human TR gene sequences. In a later analysis, CDR3 sequences and most-parsimonious VDJ recombination scenarios were assigned using the TCRdist pipeline. In a later analysis, each TCR beta chain was defined by its CDR3 amino acid sequence together with its V-gene family, and reads lacking a unique V-gene family were excluded. In a later analysis, 500 to 700 highly shared, low-generation-probability nucleotide sequences were removed to address suspected cross-contamination and a sequencing artifact. For each public chain, a later analysis derived a clonal expansion index from normalized ranks of inferred template counts within each repertoire. In a later analysis, generation probabilities were computed with a VDJ recombination model fitted to out-of-frame rearrangements, and the resulting probabilities were checked against IGoR. A later analysis scored TCR-TCR, TCR-HLA and TCR-CMV co-occurrence with hypergeometric tests, applying a repertoire-size bias correction to TCR pairs. To estimate false discovery rates, a later analysis permuted the HLA or CMV assignments 20 times. In a later analysis, co-occurring TCRs were grouped with DBSCAN, and TCRdist sequence similarity was added when clustering was performed within HLA-allele-positive subsets. Co-occurrence clustering excluded repertoires with fewer than 30,000 or more than 120,000 public chains, plus five with anomalous nucleotide sharing. TCRdb carries this immuneACCESS record with in-frame sequences only. Its versions omit some clonotypes, under half of them owing to an unresolved V gene in the studies checked, with the rest unexplained. V, J and clone size are those of that table, while D and trimming were read from the DNA. In all, the sample holds 90,000 to 140,000 clones, and roughly 73% of those were seen once. The ten largest clones represent over 7.5% of the sample.

In total, over 600 healthy bone marrow donors made up the cohort. Cohort members were all nominally healthy when sampled, although unrecorded immune exposures were likely present. The donor was CMV seropositive and was included in the group of 290 or so seropositive cohort members. Every donor gave a peripheral blood sample, and the peripheral blood mononuclear cells from that sample were used for TCR beta sequencing. Genomic DNA was extracted from the blood cell samples with the Qiagen DNeasy Blood Extraction Kit. Sequencing was carried out using PBMCs. Recombination joined TRBV5-4 with TRBJ2-1; 10 nucleotides in the junction match TRBD1. The clonotype originates from a woman aged 40 to 50 in good health and CMV-seropositive. The sequenced DNA is TGTGCCAGCAGCTCTGGACAGGGGGCCTACAATGAGCAGTTCTTC. Its protein product is CASSSGQGAYNEQFF.